These 18 T cell receptor beta chains originate from one sample sequenced in a study of cytomegalovirus exposure and HLA in healthy donors. Use of 60 Vbeta and 13 Jbeta primers characterized the PCR. Clones were sequenced by immunoSEQ multiplex PCR, and TCRdb holds only the in-frame ones, with some missing. The repertoire consists of 120,000 or so clones, with about three quarters occurring once and the leading ten covering around 3%. The sequenced sample was PBMCs. Receptors originate from a woman in her sixties or seventies in good health and CMV-seropositive.

The chain joins TRBV7-3 to TRBJ2-7; a possible D gene is TRBD2 (6 bases). The CDR3 has 13 amino acids. V dropped 2 bases and J dropped 4 bases, with 9 bases sitting between them. Germline loops: CDR1 SGHTA, CDR2 FQGTGA. The CDR3, as DNA: TGTGCCAGCAGCTTAGCTCGGGGGTACGAGCAGTACTTC. It translates to CASSLARGYEQYF.

Comments on this clone: Relative to the germline gene, one junction end is altered; a read error may explain this. The V call is TRBV7-9, the J call TRBJ1-1, with a tentative D call TRBD1 (6 bases). This CDR3 comprises 13 residues. The germline gives CDR1 SEHNR, CDR2 FQNEAQ (reference sequence). The CDR3 spells CSSSLEGGTEAFF. In nucleotides, the CDR3 is TGTTCCAGCAGCTTAGAAGGGGGCACTGAAGCTTTCTTT.

The chain combines TRBV11-2 with TRBJ2-3, with TRBD2 identical over 7 bases. There are 13 residues in the CDR3. Trimming cost V 10 bases and J 6 bases; bases outside gene matches: 10. Germline CDR1 is SGHAT and CDR2 is FQNNGV. The CDR3 DNA sequence: TGTGCCACCACAAGGGGAGGGTACGATACGCAGTATTTT. Protein: CATTRGGYDTQYF.

This clone was picked up one time. The chain has TRBV28 and TRBJ2-1; TRBD2 matches 16 bases. This CDR3 has 19 amino acids. From germline, CDR1 is MDHEN and CDR2 SYDVKM. V trimming: 4 bases; J trimming: 5 bases; junction bases outside the gene matches: 11. The CDR3 here is CASSWVYGTSGRGDNEQFF. The DNA for the CDR3 is TGTGCCAGCAGTTGGGTTTACGGGACTAGCGGGAGGGGCGACAATGAGCAGTTCTTC.

Here the CDR3 DNA reads TGTGCCAGCAGTCTGAGCGGGAGCCTCTCCTACGAGCAGTACTTC. It codes for CASSLSGSLSYEQYF. J is TRBJ2-5 and V is TRBV6-5, with 8 bases identical to TRBD2. The DNA end lines up better with TRBJ2-7; the J call may be wrong. Germline assignment: CDR1 MNHEY and CDR2 SVGAGI. This CDR3 region has 15 residues.

This clone has just one count. The chain is built from TRBV5-1 and TRBJ2-7, with TRBD1 as a possible D gene (5 bases). V lost 6 bases and J 6 bases, leaving 16 bases between the germline ends. This CDR3 spans 13 amino acids. Germline V CDR1 and CDR2: SGHRS, YFSETQ. The CDR3 coding sequence is TGCGCCAGCACCACAGGACCTAGACGCGAGCAGTACTTC. As protein: CASTTGPRREQYF.

The V call is TRBV7-2, the J call TRBJ2-5, with TRBD1 identical over 8 bases. The V gene end was trimmed by 8 bases and the J gene end by 3 bases; junction bases not matched to a gene: 5. Germline lookup yields CDR1 SGHTA and CDR2 FQGNSA. This CDR3 has 13 residues. CDR3 residues: CASLWTGKETQYF. The CDR3 DNA follows: TGTGCCAGCCTATGGACAGGGAAAGAGACCCAGTACTTC.

V and J are TRBV5-4 and TRBJ2-3, with D perhaps TRBD2 (5 bases). Looked up from germline, CDR1 is SGHNT and CDR2 is YYREEE (reference sequence). V was pared by 0 bases and J by 0 bases, with 11 bases between. The CDR3 covers 16 residues. This CDR3 is CASSLGGGSSTDTQYF. DNA of the CDR3: TGTGCCAGCAGCTTGGGAGGCGGGTCTAGCACAGATACGCAGTATTTT.

The chain recombines TRBV5-5 with TRBJ1-1, with TRBD1 matching over 9 bases. CDR3 length: 15 amino acids. Germline CDR1 and CDR2: SGHKS and YYEKEE (reference sequence). The junction had 5 bases not matched to a gene; V was cut back by 5 bases and J by 0 bases. The chain's CDR3 is CASRGQGALNTEAFF. Written as DNA, the CDR3 is TGTGCCAGCAGGGGACAGGGCGCCCTGAACACTGAAGCTTTCTTT.

A few counts support this clone. Here the CDR3 reads CASSLSTGSQPQHF. In DNA form, the CDR3 reads TGTGCCAGCAGCTTATCGACAGGGAGTCAGCCCCAGCATTTT. The rearrangement links TRBV7-8 to TRBJ1-5; 7 positions match TRBD1. This CDR3 contains 14 residues. From germline, CDR1 is SGHVS and CDR2 FQNEAQ. V gave up 2 bases and J gave up 6 bases; unmatched junction bases: 4.

CDR3 sequence (DNA): TGTGCCAGTAGTATAGGGGGGCCCCTCGCCCGGGCCCAGTACTTC. It specifies CASSIGGPLARAQYF. The chain links TRBV19 to TRBJ2-5; tentatively, D is TRBD1 (6 bases). Trimming stripped 1 base from V and 9 bases from J, with 18 bases between. CDR1 is LNHDA and CDR2 is SQIVND in the germline V gene (reference sequence). The CDR3 contains 15 residues. The variable domain in full, completed from reference TRBV19 and TRBJ2-5, reads DGGITQSPKYLFRKEGQNVTLSCEQNLNHDAMYWYRQDPGQGLRLIYYSQIVNDFQKGDIAEGYSVSREKKESFPLTVTSAQKNPTAFYLCASSIGGPLARAQYFGPGTRLLVL.

This clone appeared a single time. The chain links TRBV10-2 to TRBJ1-4; 8 bases agree with TRBD1. The CDR3 loop spans 17 amino acids. Trimming cost V 5 bases and J 0 bases; bases outside gene matches: 8. The germline gives CDR1 WSHSY, CDR2 SAAADI. The CDR3 is CASSPRTGPATNEKLFF. In DNA, the CDR3 is TGCGCCAGCAGTCCCAGGACAGGGCCTGCAACTAATGAAAAACTGTTTTTT.

This clone appeared once. The rearrangement joins TRBV7-3 to TRBJ2-3; 9 bases agree with TRBD2. The CDR3 length is 14 residues. The V and J ends lost 2 bases and 6 bases, in that order; junction bases with no gene match: 3. The germline V gene encodes CDR1 SGHTA and CDR2 FQGTGA. CDR3 sequence (DNA): TGTGCCAGCAGCTTAGGGACTAGCAGGGATACGCAGTATTTT. This translates into CASSLGTSRDTQYF.

The chain is built from TRBV6-1 and TRBJ2-3; 7 nucleotides line up with TRBD2. The CDR3 is made up of 15 amino acids. Trimming removed 0 bases from V and 4 bases from J; junction bases left unmatched: 4. Germline CDR1 is MNHNS and CDR2 is SASEGT. CDR3 loop: CASSEALASADTQYF. DNA for the CDR3: TGTGCCAGCAGTGAAGCACTAGCGTCCGCAGATACGCAGTATTTT.

This clone showed up just once. The chain links TRBV7-6 to TRBJ1-1; D possibly corresponds to TRBD1 (6 bases). With 5 bases removed from V and 3 bases from J, the gap between germline ends came to 28 bases. This CDR3 is 19 amino acids long. Per germline, CDR1 SGHVS and CDR2 FNYEAQ. CDR3 amino acids: CASSQKAGGETEWDTEAFF. As DNA, the CDR3 is TGTGCCAGCAGCCAGAAAGCGGGGGGCGAGACAGAATGGGACACTGAAGCTTTCTTT.

V is TRBV18 and J is TRBJ2-1, with 10 bases that match TRBD1. The ends lost 2 bases at V and 2 bases at J; junction bases unmatched: 3. The CDR3 sequence is 16 residues long. The V gene's germline CDR1 is KGHSH and CDR2 LQKENI. This chain's CDR3 is CASSPSGTGAYNEQFF. CDR3 in DNA: TGTGCCAGCTCACCATCCGGGACAGGGGCCTACAATGAGCAGTTCTTC.

The chain carries TRBV7-6 and TRBJ1-2, with TRBD1 matching over 8 bases. The germline V gene encodes CDR1 SGHVS and CDR2 FNYEAQ. V shed 3 bases and J 6 bases; nucleotides not matched to a gene: 3. The CDR3 sequence is 13 residues long. Written as DNA, the CDR3 is TGTGCCAGCAGCTTGGACAGGGAGGATGGCTACACCTTC. It is translated as CASSLDREDGYTF.

The CDR3 is CASSPRQGATSPLHF. In DNA form, the CDR3 reads TGTGCCAGCAGCCCACGACAGGGCGCAACTTCACCCCTCCACTTT. This chain uses TRBV9 with TRBJ1-6, with 7 bases identical to TRBD1. J lost 9 bases, V lost 4 bases, and 10 bases had no gene match. This CDR3 comprises 15 residues. Looked up from germline, CDR1 is SGDLS and CDR2 is YYNGEE.